This TCR beta chain came from a study of cytomegalovirus exposure and HLA in healthy donors (dated by TCRdb to about 2017). About the investigation overall: An earlier analysis of approximately 640 of the donors reported roughly 300 Gb of sequence data and about 100 million unique TCR beta sequences from about 179 million T cells. Of the approximately 400 genotyped donors, around 81% fell in the genetic ancestry cluster associated with self-reported Caucasian donors. Besides the first cohort of hundreds of subjects, a separate validation cohort made up of over 95 different subjects was used. Typing coverage differed by locus: A, B, C, DRB1 and DQB1 were typed in roughly 620-640 donors, DQA1 in about 500, DPA1 in 606, and DPB1 in 400 to 480. In an earlier analysis of 500 to 650 of the donors, high-throughput TCR beta sequencing was used to judge whether each TCR beta V gene segment behaved as functional or pseudogenic. Genome-wide SNP genotypes for about three fifths of the roughly 670 donors were used in a later genetic analysis, which treated that subset as a discovery cohort. The study profiled the T cell repertoires of more than 500 subjects by immunosequencing and related them to cytomegalovirus serostatus. To study patterns of TCR occurrence, a later analysis re-analyzed previously published TCR beta repertoires from 550 to 800 donors and added high-resolution HLA genotyping. Donor age, sex, ethnicity and CMV serostatus were compiled alongside the repertoire data. Roughly 5 DR-DQ haplotypes were treated as single units for association and clustering because of strong linkage in the cohort. An early release that covered approximately 600 HLA-typed donors contained about 290 gigabases of sequencing data and 65 million to 100 million unique TCR sequences. The aim of the study was to test whether cataloging public T cell receptors could identify signatures of past pathogen exposure. All discovery cohort repertoires had been generated using a single sequencing platform. Both class I and class II loci were covered by HLA typing, at four-digit resolution. Across approximately 400 genotyped donors of the cohort, an average of roughly 250,000 unique TCR beta nucleotide sequences per donor were sequenced, and approximately 19% of those sequences were non-productive. Rather than using new phenotypic data, the later analysis identified candidate immune exposures from TCR beta sequences and from how often those sequences occurred across donors. The study combined high-throughput TCR immunosequencing, statistical association of individual TCRs with disease status, and machine learning to predict cytomegalovirus infection status.

From the cysteine up to the phenylalanine, the CDR3 has a length of 14 residues. Of the read, only the CDR3 DNA is kept; its 42 bases are in frame from base 1. V drops 4 bases and J drops 0 bases, leaving 7 bases in between. CDR1 and CDR2 are drawn from the germline V gene: WSHSY, SAAADI. The cohort was made up of about 670 healthy bone marrow donors. At the time of sampling, all cohort members were nominally healthy, though unrecorded immune exposures were likely present. The donor was CMV seronegative and belonged to the group of around 350 seronegative cohort members. A peripheral blood sample was provided by each donor, and peripheral blood mononuclear cells were used for TCR beta sequencing. The Qiagen DNeasy Blood Extraction Kit was used to extract genomic DNA from the blood cell samples. The library was made by the immunoSEQ multiplex PCR assay. For the multiplex PCR, a mixture combining 60 forward primers for TCR Vbeta segments and 13 reverse primers for TCR Jbeta segments was used. Amplification of the CDR3 region of rearranged TCR beta genes was performed with a multiplex PCR assay on genomic DNA. The amplified TCR beta libraries were sequenced on the Illumina HiSeq System as 87-base-pair reads. Concerning the study's data processing: Across the 500 to 700 repertoires, a later analysis counted 60 million to 90 million unique TCR beta chains, some 11 million of which were shared by at least two donors. Raw reads were error-corrected and collapsed into unique sequences with a nearest-neighbor algorithm that merged closely related sequences to remove PCR and sequencing errors. Alignment of CDR3 sequences to IMGT reference sequences was used to assign V, D and J gene segments. For a sequence to be retained, at least a six-nucleotide match to both a V gene segment and a J gene segment was required. A rearrangement counted as productive if the CDR3 had no stop codons and remained in frame with V and J, and every other rearrangement counted as non-productive. CDR3 was defined according to IMGT convention as the region running from the second conserved V-encoded cysteine to the conserved J-encoded phenylalanine. The earlier analysis of more than 450 of the donors excluded sequences that lacked an unambiguous match to a single V gene segment. An earlier analysis of 587 of the donors called V segments functional above 56.7% productive rearrangements and segregating when the between-donor standard deviation exceeded 5%. A statistical classification framework was developed to diagnose cytomegalovirus status using the catalog of TCR beta chain sequences. V and J gene assignment, in a later analysis, came from comparing TCR nucleotide sequences with IMGT/GENE-DB human TR gene sequences. Using the TCRdist pipeline, a later analysis assigned CDR3 sequences along with most-parsimonious VDJ recombination scenarios. In a later analysis, each TCR beta chain was defined by its CDR3 amino acid sequence together with its V-gene family, and reads lacking a unique V-gene family were excluded. As a way to deal with suspected cross-contamination and a sequencing artifact, a later analysis dropped approximately 570 nucleotide sequences that were highly shared and had low generation probability. A later analysis calculated a clonal expansion index for each public chain from normalized within-repertoire ranks of inferred template counts. In a later analysis, generation probabilities were computed with a VDJ recombination model fitted to out-of-frame rearrangements, and the resulting probabilities were checked against IGoR. In a later analysis, TCR-TCR, TCR-HLA and TCR-CMV co-occurrence was scored with hypergeometric tests, and a repertoire-size bias correction was applied to TCR pairs. In a later analysis, false discovery rates were estimated by permuting HLA or CMV assignments 20 times. In a later analysis, co-occurring TCRs were grouped using DBSCAN, with TCRdist sequence similarity added in when clustering inside HLA-allele-positive subsets. Repertoires with fewer than 30,000 or more than 120,000 public chains were left out of co-occurrence clustering, as were a handful of repertoires with anomalous nucleotide sharing. Drawn from immuneACCESS, this table holds only the in-frame rearrangements with V and J called that TCRdb kept. Clones are partly lost; checked studies trace under half to an unresolved V gene and leave the rest unexplained. The DNA gave D and trimming, while V, J and clone size come from that table. Present in this sample are about 160,000 clones, about two thirds of which were seen just once. The top ten clones comprise under 3.5% of the sample.

Study-wide findings and limitations: In a later analysis, most CMV-associated TCR beta chains were found to appear HLA-restricted, with HLA associations seemingly driven largely by CMV exposure. The study listed approximately 150 TCR beta chains as associated with cytomegalovirus. A further reported finding was that TCR beta sequences accurately predicted the HLA-A and HLA-B alleles for most subjects in the first cohort. A later genetic analysis associated a missense DCLRE1C variant with V-gene and J-gene trimming of TCR beta chains, and an independent cohort replicated the association. Over 15 rarely observed V segments, including chromosome 9 orphons, were excluded from the earlier analysis of just under 600 of the donors because counts were too low. At a false discovery rate of 0.05, a later analysis linked some 18,000 TCR beta sequences to specific HLA alleles. The authors suggested that the approach could potentially be extended to other disease states and immunological phenotypes. In a later genetic analysis, fewer N-insertions in productive TCRs were reported among donors in an Asian-associated ancestry cluster than the roughly 700-donor mean. Compared with equally common non-associated chains, HLA-associated TCR beta chains in a later analysis were more clonally expanded and had lower generation probabilities. In a later analysis, several top co-occurrence clusters were reported to appear linked to parvovirus B19, influenza, CMV and Epstein-Barr virus. A few of the identified cytomegalovirus-associated TCR beta chains were confirmed in vitro to be specific for cytomegalovirus antigens. In this cohort, only TCR beta chains were sequenced, and detectable features were limited by the absence of alpha or paired-chain data. The sequencing pipeline was judged likely to have produced a cluster of highly shared sequence variants as a technical artifact. Presence/absence analyses assumed roughly uniform sequencing depth across donors, an assumption that may not hold. Most TCR sequences were observed very rarely across donors, whereas some public TCRs were present in many individuals. According to a later analysis, TCR association rates differed among HLA loci, with DRB1 alleles showing the most associated TCRs and HLA-C alleles showing the fewest. In an earlier analysis of some 500 of the donors, most TCR beta V segments appeared in productive rearrangements about 90% or about 30% of the time, broadly matching IMGT annotations. The classifier was reported to diagnose cytomegalovirus status with high specificity and sensitivity in both the original cohort and the validation cohort. Correlated functional status among segregating V segments might reflect linkage disequilibrium, but an unknown experimental factor could not be ruled out. Some IMGT-functional V segments, including TRBV6-2 and TRBV6-3, could not be told apart with the 87-base-pair reads, so those segments were excluded. When HLA alleles, especially DR and DQ, strongly co-occurred, attributing TCR associations to individual alleles was difficult. The only immune exposure information available for the cohort was CMV serostatus. Because HLA typing was missing for some donors at each locus, association tests included only the typed subset.

About this clone itself: There is no known antigen for this receptor. The input lacks base qualities; no much larger clone sits a single base away.

The TCR was taken from a woman in her thirties in good health and CMV-seronegative. The specimen sequenced was PBMCs. The chain employs TRBV10-2 and TRBJ2-1; too little of a D gene remains to name it. The DNA is TGCGCCAGCAGTGCGGTGAGCTCCTACAATGAGCAGTTCTTC. This encodes CASSAVSSYNEQFF.